This T cell receptor beta chain appears in the sequencing data of a study of T cells in tuberculosis. Thawed, overnight-rested PBMC were stained with GMM-loaded CD1B tetramer, viability dye and anti-CD3, then sorted. The lipid loaded on the CD1B tetramers was C32 glucose monomycolate from Rhodococcus equi. Tetramer-sorted PBMC had been CD14 monocyte-depleted before freezing. Germline values: CDR1 SGHNT, CDR2 YYREEE (reference sequence). The CDR3 runs to 14 residues. The junction had 6 bases not matched to a gene; V was cut back by 2 bases and J by 6 bases. TCR-alpha and TCR-beta chains were sequenced unpaired. The data were produced by immunoSEQ multiplex PCR, yet TCRdb's version contains in-frame clones alone and is incomplete. The top ten hold 1.5% to 2% of the sample, which has tens of thousands of clones, just over 90% seen once.

This clonotype was obtained from an adult woman with latent tuberculosis. The chain links TRBV5-4 to TRBJ2-3; 7 bases match TRBD1. The sample comprised CD1b-GMM tetramer-negative cells sorted from PBMCs. The CDR3 sequence is CASSLQGPVDTQYF. The CDR3 coding sequence is TGTGCCAGCAGCTTACAGGGGCCGGTGGATACGCAGTATTTT.